The 18 T cell receptor beta chains listed next were all sequenced from one sample in a study of a mutant IDH1 vaccine in newly diagnosed glioma. Indicated time point: week 5, during vaccination. What each vaccine dose contained was 300 ug of mutant IDH1 20-mer peptide, accompanied by topical imiquimod. TCRdb's table, derived via immunoSEQ multiplex PCR, lists solely in-frame clones and lacks some. This table has tens of thousands of clones, about 91% appearing once. These TCRs are of unknown antigen specificity. The sample here was PBMCs, taken from a glioma patient whose treatment included an IDH1 peptide vaccine. Every receptor here comes from a woman aged 45-65 years with glioma.

The V gene is TRBV28, the J gene TRBJ1-2; 9 nucleotides agree with TRBD1. The CDR3 extends over 14 amino acids. CDR1 is MDHEN, CDR2 SYDVKM, per germline. Trimming cost V 7 bases and J 2 bases; bases outside gene matches: 5. CDR3 residues: CASTRQGVNYGYTF. The DNA of the CDR3 is TGTGCCAGCACTCGACAGGGGGTGAACTATGGCTACACCTTC.

The count of this clone is one. The genes are TRBV5-6 and TRBJ2-3, with a weak D call TRBD2 (5 bases). The germline V gene encodes CDR1 SGHDT and CDR2 YYEEEE. This CDR3 spans 16 amino acids. V was shortened by 4 bases and J by 2 bases, with 17 bases between the two germline ends. The CDR3 nucleotides are TGTGCCAGCAGCCCCCTGGGTGGGGAGTCCACAGATACGCAGTATTTT. Translating it yields CASSPLGGESTDTQYF.

As DNA, the CDR3 is TGTGCCACCAGCAGAGACTCAGATCAGCCCCAGCATTTT. It encodes CATSRDSDQPQHF. The genes are TRBV15 and TRBJ1-5; no firm D call. The V end lost 0 bases, the J end lost 5 bases, and 5 bases lay between the germline ends. The CDR3 has 13 residues. Per germline, CDR1 LNHNV and CDR2 YYDKDF (reference sequence).

This clone was detected only once. The V call is TRBV6-5, the J call TRBJ2-5, with D hard to call. The CDR3 spans 13 residues. Germline CDR1 is MNHEY and CDR2 is SVGAGI. V was pared by 6 bases and J by 2 bases, with 10 bases between. The DNA for the CDR3 is TGTGCCAGCAGGTACATGGGGCAAGAGACCCAGTACTTC. Protein: CASRYMGQETQYF.

The J gene is TRBJ1-5, the V gene TRBV4-1; no clear D gene. Trimming pared 1 base from V and 5 bases from J, leaving 9 bases between. The CDR3 loop spans 14 amino acids. Germline values: CDR1 MGHRA, CDR2 YSYEKL. CDR3: CASSQGQVDQPQHF. DNA for the CDR3: TGCGCCAGCAGCCAAGGGCAGGTCGATCAGCCCCAGCATTTT.

The rearrangement links TRBV30 to TRBJ2-2, with 9 nucleotides matching TRBD2. With V trimmed by 0 bases and J by 7 bases, 12 bases remained unmatched. Germline V gene data show CDR1 as GTSNPN and CDR2 as SVGIG (reference sequence). This CDR3 comprises 17 residues. In DNA, the CDR3 is TGTGCCTGGAGTGTATTGGGCGGGAGGGCCTCTAACGGGGAGCTGTTTTTT. Amino acid sequence: CAWSVLGGRASNGELFF.

This chain connects TRBV5-1 to TRBJ2-7, with no clear D. This CDR3 is built from 11 residues. The germline V gene encodes CDR1 SGHRS and CDR2 YFSETQ. V shed 2 bases and J shed 9 bases, with 9 bases lying between them. Here the CDR3 reads CASSLPPGQYF. The CDR3 DNA is TGCGCCAGCAGCTTACCACCGGGGCAGTACTTC.

CDR3 DNA: TGCAGCGTGATCCCGACAGGGGTACATGGTGCTGGCTACACCTTC. Amino acids: CSVIPTGVHGAGYTF. V and J are TRBV29-1 and TRBJ1-2; 8 bases are shared with TRBD1. This CDR3 has 15 residues. After removal of 6 bases from V and 7 bases from J, the junction contained 16 bases not matched to a gene. Per the germline V gene, CDR1 is SQVTM and CDR2 is ANQGSEA. The complete variable domain, with remaining parts taken from reference TRBV29-1 and TRBJ1-2, reads SAVISQKPSRDICQRGTSLTIQCQVDSQVTMMFWYRQQPGQSLTLIATANQGSEATYESGFVIDKFPISRPNLTFSTLTVSNMSPEDSSIYLCSVIPTGVHGAGYTFGSGTRLTVV.

The V call is TRBV28, the J call TRBJ2-7, with 11 bases identical to TRBD1. V shed 2 bases and J 5 bases; nucleotides not matched to a gene: 5. This CDR3 contains 15 residues. Germline V gene sequence: CDR1 MDHEN, CDR2 SYDVKM. The CDR3 region has the DNA TGTGCCAGCAGTTTAGTCGGACAGGGGGCCAACGAGCAGTACTTC. It codes for CASSLVGQGANEQYF.

The chain has TRBV6-5 and TRBJ1-4; D is perhaps TRBD1 (5 bases). Germline CDR1 is MNHEY and CDR2 is SVGAGI. V was cut by 3 bases and J by 3 bases, with 14 bases left in between. This CDR3 region has 16 residues. Written as DNA, the CDR3 is TGTGCCAGCAGTTATGACGGACACCTCGCTAATGAAAAACTGTTTTTT. Protein: CASSYDGHLANEKLFF.

The chain has TRBV5-1 and TRBJ2-7; D is possibly TRBD1 (6 bases). The V gene lost 4 bases and the J gene lost 3 bases, with 11 bases spanning the gap. There are 13 residues in the CDR3. CDR1 and CDR2 from the germline V gene are SGHRS and YFSETQ. The CDR3 DNA follows: TGCGCCAGCAGCGTGGACAGTTACTACGAGCAGTACTTC. Translating it yields CASSVDSYYEQYF. Based on the CDR3 plus reference TRBV5-1 and TRBJ2-7, the full variable domain is KAGVTQTPRYLIKTRGQQVTLSCSPISGHRSVSWYQQTPGQGLQFLFEYFSETQRNKGNFPGRFSGRQFSNSRSEMNVSTLELGDSALYLCASSVDSYYEQYFGPGTRLTVT.

The chain is built from TRBV13 and TRBJ2-1; possibly TRBD1 or TRBD2 for D (7 bases each). The V gene's germline CDR1 is PRHDT and CDR2 FYEKMQ (reference sequence). This CDR3 has 16 residues. V was clipped by 4 bases and J by 7 bases, with 20 bases between them. The DNA for the CDR3 is TGTGCCAGCAGCTCCAGGGGGGGAGGGCCAAAGAATGAGCAGTTCTTC. This gives the protein CASSSRGGGPKNEQFF.

J is TRBJ2-3 and V is TRBV5-1; maybe TRBD1 (6 bases). Germline assignment: CDR1 SGHRS and CDR2 YFSETQ. Trimming cost V 4 bases and J 2 bases, with 11 bases left between them. There are 14 residues in the CDR3. The CDR3: CASSQGPNTDTQYF. DNA for the CDR3: TGCGCCAGCAGCCAGGGGCCCAACACAGATACGCAGTATTTT.

Concerning this clone: The same CDR3 arises from other DNA sequences in this sample as well. The V and J genes are TRBV2 and TRBJ2-7; D is perhaps TRBD2 (5 bases). Trimming left V 8 bases short and J 1 base short, with 9 bases between. There are 12 residues in the CDR3. Looked up from germline, CDR1 is SNHLY and CDR2 is FYNNEI. This CDR3 reads CASGEQSYEQYF. CDR3 nucleotides: TGTGCCAGCGGGGAGCAGTCCTACGAGCAGTACTTC.

This CDR3 reads CATNPDLNSPLHF. CDR3 DNA sequence: TGTGCCACCAATCCGGACCTTAATTCACCCCTCCACTTT. The gene calls are TRBV15 and TRBJ1-6; D unclear. Germline values: CDR1 LNHNV, CDR2 YYDKDF (reference sequence). The CDR3 runs to 13 residues. V lost 7 bases and J lost 6, with 10 bases in between.

The rearrangement uses TRBV10-3 and TRBJ1-6; 9 nucleotides line up with TRBD1. Germline V gives CDR1 ENHRY, CDR2 SYGVKD. J lost 8 bases, V lost 3 bases, and 5 bases had no gene match. The CDR3 loop spans 15 amino acids. CDR3: CAISDQGQGYSPLHF. CDR3 DNA sequence: TGTGCCATCAGTGATCAAGGACAGGGGTATTCACCCCTCCACTTT.

The rearrangement uses TRBV10-1 and TRBJ1-4, with D unresolved. This CDR3 is built from 15 residues. CDR1 and CDR2 (germline): WNHNN, SYGVQD (reference sequence). V was pared by 0 bases and J by 7 bases, with 12 bases between. The CDR3 bases are TGCGCCAGCAGTGAGTCCGGGCGTGGAAGTGAAAAACTGTTTTTT. Translation gives CASSESGRGSEKLFF.

J is TRBJ2-1 and V is TRBV2, with 9 bases matching TRBD2. Looked up from germline, CDR1 is SNHLY and CDR2 is FYNNEI. The CDR3 is 17 amino acids. J was trimmed by 5 bases and V by 2 bases; bases with no gene match: 10. The CDR3 region has the DNA TGTGCCAGCAGTGAACTGGTGGGACTAGCCGGGGACAATGAGCAGTTCTTC. It translates to CASSELVGLAGDNEQFF.